These 4 T cell receptor beta chains were all obtained from the same sample, sequenced in a study of cytomegalovirus exposure and HLA in healthy donors. Primers included in the PCR were 60 Vbeta and 13 Jbeta primers. Assay: immunoSEQ multiplex PCR; the TCRdb copy retains only in-frame clones and omits some. The table includes under 250,000 clones, around 80% detected once. The material sequenced was PBMCs. The receptors were gathered from a boy between 10 and 17 years old in good health and CMV-seronegative.

V usage is TRBV5-1 and J usage is TRBJ2-1, with D maybe TRBD2 (6 bases). Trimming removed 1 base at V and 0 bases at J, with 14 bases between. CDR1 SGHRS and CDR2 YFSETQ come from the germline V gene. The CDR3 consists of 17 residues. CDR3 loop: CASSLLEGRSSYNEQFF. The CDR3 DNA is TGCGCCAGCAGCTTGCTCGAAGGGAGGAGCTCCTACAATGAGCAGTTCTTC.

The chain couples TRBV11-2 to TRBJ2-1, with D perhaps matching TRBD2 (6 bases). With 0 bases removed from V and 3 bases from J, the gap between germline ends came to 9 bases. The germline V gene has CDR1 SGHAT and CDR2 FQNNGV. The CDR3 contains 15 residues. The CDR3, as DNA: TGTGCCAGCAGCTTAGATGCGGGGCGCTACAATGAGCAGTTCTTC. The encoded protein is CASSLDAGRYNEQFF.

This chain's CDR3 is CASSPGFRQGVSYEQYF. CDR3 nucleotides: TGTGCCAGCTCACCCGGGTTCCGGCAGGGCGTATCCTACGAGCAGTACTTC. This chain joins TRBV18 and TRBJ2-7, with D perhaps matching TRBD1 (5 bases). The CDR3 length is 17 residues. The germline V and J ends were trimmed by 3 bases and 1 base, with 19 bases remaining between them. CDR1 and CDR2 (germline): KGHSH, LQKENI.

This clone was found a few times. V and J are TRBV25-1 and TRBJ1-2, with 8 bases aligning to TRBD1. In germline, CDR1 is MGHDK, CDR2 SYGVNS. V lost 4 bases to trimming and J lost 8 bases; unmatched junction nucleotides: 9. The CDR3 has 14 residues. As DNA, the CDR3 is TGTGCCAGCAGTGGCACCTTACGGACAGGGGGCTACACCTTC. Protein product: CASSGTLRTGGYTF.